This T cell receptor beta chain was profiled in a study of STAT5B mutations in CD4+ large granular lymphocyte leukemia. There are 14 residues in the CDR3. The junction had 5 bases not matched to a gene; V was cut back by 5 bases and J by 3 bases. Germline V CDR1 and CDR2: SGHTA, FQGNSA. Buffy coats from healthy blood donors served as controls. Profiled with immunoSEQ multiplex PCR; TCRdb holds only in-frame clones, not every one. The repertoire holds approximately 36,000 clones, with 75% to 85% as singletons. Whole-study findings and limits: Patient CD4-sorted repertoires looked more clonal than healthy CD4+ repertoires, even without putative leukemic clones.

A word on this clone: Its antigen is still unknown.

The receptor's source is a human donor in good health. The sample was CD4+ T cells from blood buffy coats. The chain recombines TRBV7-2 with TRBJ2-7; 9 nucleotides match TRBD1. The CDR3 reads CASSARTGDYEQYF. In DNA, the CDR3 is TGTGCCAGCAGCGCTAGGACAGGGGACTACGAGCAGTACTTC.